The 2 T cell receptor beta chains in this list originate from one sample, sequenced in a study of blood T cell repertoires in COVID-19. The data were produced by immunoSEQ multiplex PCR, yet TCRdb's version contains in-frame clones alone and is incomplete. The table shows a few hundred thousand clones, with roughly 80% occurring only once. The sequencing sample was made of peripheral blood. The receptors originated from a young woman with acute or convalescent COVID-19.

The chain has TRBV6-5 and TRBJ2-5, with 9 bases aligning to TRBD2. The CDR3 consists of 14 residues. CDR1 and CDR2 (germline): MNHEY, SVGAGI. The ends lost 5 bases at V and 2 bases at J; junction bases unmatched: 3. The DNA of the CDR3 is TGTGCCAGCAGTCTAGCGGGGCAACAAGAGACCCAGTACTTC. Encoded protein: CASSLAGQQETQYF.

The chain combines TRBV25-1 with TRBJ2-7, with D perhaps matching TRBD1 (6 bases). V lost 6 bases and J lost 1, with 16 bases in between. The germline V gene has CDR1 MGHDK and CDR2 SYGVNS. CDR3 length: 15 amino acids. CDR3 sequence (DNA): TGTGCCAGCAGCCGACCCCCGGGGACATCCTACGAGCAGTACTTC. Its protein is CASSRPPGTSYEQYF.